Below are 5 T cell receptor beta chains sequenced from a single sample in a study of cytomegalovirus exposure and HLA in healthy donors. Primers included in the PCR were 60 Vbeta and 13 Jbeta primers. Sequenced by immunoSEQ multiplex PCR; TCRdb stores in-frame clones only, minus some. Among approximately 86,000 clones listed, 75% to 90% were seen once. The source material was PBMCs. Source of these receptors: a man in his forties or fifties in good health and CMV-seropositive.

This chain's CDR3 is CASSMSYNYGYTF. The CDR3 DNA sequence: TGTGCCAGTAGTATGAGTTATAACTATGGCTACACCTTC. The V gene is TRBV19, the J gene TRBJ1-2; D not certain. From germline, CDR1 is LNHDA and CDR2 SQIVND (reference sequence). This CDR3 has 13 residues. Trimming pared 3 bases from V and 1 base from J, leaving 6 bases between.

The genes are TRBV5-1 and TRBJ2-7; TRBD1 might be the D (6 bases). This CDR3 is built from 14 residues. Germline CDR1 SGHRS, CDR2 YFSETQ. V was pared by 6 bases and J by 4 bases, with 17 bases between. CDR3 region: CASKSMTGTYEQYF. As DNA, the CDR3 is TGCGCCAGCAAGAGCATGACAGGCACATACGAGCAGTACTTC.

The genes are TRBV29-1 and TRBJ1-5; a possible D gene is TRBD1 (6 bases). The CDR3 has 14 amino acids. The germline V gene encodes CDR1 SQVTM and CDR2 ANQGSEA. The V gene lost 8 bases and the J gene lost 8 bases, with 22 bases spanning the gap. The CDR3 DNA is TGCAGCCCCCCCCTGACAGGTCTTACAAAGCCCCAGCATTTT. It translates to CSPPLTGLTKPQHF. Supplemented by reference TRBV29-1 and TRBJ1-5, the full variable domain reads SAVISQKPSRDICQRGTSLTIQCQVDSQVTMMFWYRQQPGQSLTLIATANQGSEATYESGFVIDKFPISRPNLTFSTLTVSNMSPEDSSIYLCSPPLTGLTKPQHFGDGTRLSIL.

This clone was seen a single time. This chain connects TRBV27 to TRBJ2-1; 11 nucleotides align to TRBD2. V lost 6 bases and J lost 4; bases outside the gene matches: 5. Germline V gives CDR1 MNHEY, CDR2 SMNVEV (reference sequence). This CDR3 spans 15 amino acids. CDR3 protein: CASSRTSGSYNEQFF. The CDR3 DNA reads TGTGCCAGCAGCCGAACTAGCGGGAGTTACAATGAGCAGTTCTTC.

The chain is built from TRBV6-1 and TRBJ2-3, with D unclear. Trimming left V 5 bases short and J 2 bases short, with 11 bases between. The CDR3 is 14 amino acids. Germline values: CDR1 MNHNS, CDR2 SASEGT. CDR3 amino acids: CASSRQQITDTQYF. The CDR3 region has the DNA TGTGCCAGCAGTAGACAACAAATCACAGATACGCAGTATTTT.